Listed below are T cell receptor beta chains from one sample, sequenced in a study of T cells after posttransplantation cyclophosphamide. Method: immunoSEQ multiplex PCR; TCRdb's copy keeps in-frame clones and lacks some. This table has about 20,000 clones, about 90% appearing once. The sample in question was PBMCs, obtained after allogeneic stem cell transplant with posttransplant cyclophosphamide. These receptors all come from a female patient aged 40 to 50 who received an allogeneic stem cell transplant from a related donor, was CMV-positive, and had no GVHD. Among the T cells, some may be from the graft donor. Both conserved end residues are part of each CDR3. Some rows mark clone size as missing; the rest say once, few, many or name a class of expanded clone.

TRBV2 | - | CASSRDTTSTDTQYF
TRBV6-1 | few | CASSVSIQTEAFF
TRBV28 | - | CASSLFPNAGQLFF
TRBV28 | - | CASSSPWDSSYEQYF
TRBV5-6 | - | CASNDRLRYEQYF
TRBV7-2 | - | CASSLGGASTDTQYF
TRBV6-6 | once | CASSSEKRVLYEQYF
TRBV27 | few | CASARGGLPWEQYF
TRBV28 | once | CASSLPPGELFF
TRBV6-6 | - | CASSWTSGELFF
TRBV30 | - | CAWSIGAGVGDYEQYF
TRBV5-4 | - | CASSWDWPGEQYF
TRBV5-7 | - | CASSLGFGEDTQYF
TRBV5-1 | - | CASSESGTSGAGEAQYF
TRBV5-4 | once | CASSLRHSGRAADTQYF
TRBV5-1 | - | CASSPYRLADYRSYNEQFF
TRBV23-1 | - | CASLHGRIQYF
TRBV5-1 | - | CASIGSGHNEQFF
TRBV18 | - | CASSPVGQGGSGELFF
TRBV7-3 | - | CASSPVGGQNTEAFF
TRBV4-2 | - | CASSQVTGYGNQPQHF
TRBV7-8 | - | CASSTLTGSVDEQFF
TRBV28 | - | CASRLGTPDNQPQHF
TRBV2 | - | CASLPPGLGRGGEQYF
TRBV28 | once | CASSLGLAGGRTDTQYF
TRBV7-8 | - | CASSSGGASGANVLTF
TRBV18 | - | CASSPLKQGAFTGELFF
TRBV10-3 | - | CAISDPLGGRSYNEQFF
TRBV11-2 | - | CASMGGAGEGNEQFF
TRBV27 | once | CASSLFLGHTYEQYF
TRBV5-1 | - | CASSRGDRETTDTQYF
TRBV7-9 | - | CASSFPGLYEQYF
TRBV19 | - | CASSSSGSQETQYF
TRBV5-6 | - | CASSFKDSSYGYTF
TRBV27 | - | CASSSLSGRVSTGELFF
TRBV28 | - | CATRTVLNQPQHF